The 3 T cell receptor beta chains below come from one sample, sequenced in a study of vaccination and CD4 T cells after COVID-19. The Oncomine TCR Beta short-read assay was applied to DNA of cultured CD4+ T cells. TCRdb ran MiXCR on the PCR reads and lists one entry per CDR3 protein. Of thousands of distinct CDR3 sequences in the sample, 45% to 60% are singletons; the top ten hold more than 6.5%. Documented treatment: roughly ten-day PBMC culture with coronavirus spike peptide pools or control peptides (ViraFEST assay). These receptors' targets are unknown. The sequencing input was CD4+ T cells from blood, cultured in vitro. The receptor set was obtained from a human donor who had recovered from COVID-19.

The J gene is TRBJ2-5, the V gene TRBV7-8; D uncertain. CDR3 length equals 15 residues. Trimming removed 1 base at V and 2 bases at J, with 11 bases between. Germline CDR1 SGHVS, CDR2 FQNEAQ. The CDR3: CASSLGGSEQETQYF. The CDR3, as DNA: TGTGCCAGCAGCTTAGGTGGATCTGAACAAGAGACCCAGTACTTC.

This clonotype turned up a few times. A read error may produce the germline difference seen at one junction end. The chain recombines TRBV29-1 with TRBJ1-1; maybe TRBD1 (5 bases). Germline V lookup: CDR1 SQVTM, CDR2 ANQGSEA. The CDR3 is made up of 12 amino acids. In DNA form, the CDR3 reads TGCAGCGCTGAAGGGGAAGGGGTAAGAGCTTTCTTT. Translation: CSAEGEGVRAFF.

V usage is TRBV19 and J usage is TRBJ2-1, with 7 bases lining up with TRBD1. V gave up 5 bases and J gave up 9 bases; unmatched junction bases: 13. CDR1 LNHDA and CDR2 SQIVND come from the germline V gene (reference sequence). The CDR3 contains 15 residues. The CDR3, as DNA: TGTGCCAGTAGTCCGGGACAGTTAGGGACGGGTGAGCAGTTCTTC. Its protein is CASSPGQLGTGEQFF.